The 30 T cell receptor beta chains in this list originate from one sample, sequenced in a study of cytomegalovirus exposure and HLA in healthy donors. Primers: 60 Vbeta forward and 13 Jbeta reverse. Assay used: immunoSEQ multiplex PCR; TCRdb lists only in-frame clones, some missing. Among some 130,000 clones, 65% to 80% were seen once, and the ten largest hold about 6.8%. The sequenced sample consisted of PBMCs. The receptors derive from a man in his forties in good health and CMV-seropositive.

This chain uses TRBV18 with TRBJ2-3; TRBD1 agrees at 7 bases. Germline trimming cut 5 bases from V and 3 bases from J; bases unmatched to any gene: 8. CDR1 KGHSH and CDR2 LQKENI come from the germline V gene. The CDR3 loop spans 15 amino acids. The CDR3 sequence is CASSTDRVGTDTQYF. As DNA, the CDR3 is TGTGCCAGCTCAACAGACAGGGTAGGAACAGATACGCAGTATTTT.

J is TRBJ1-2 and V is TRBV5-4; D is possibly TRBD1 (6 bases). The germline V gene encodes CDR1 SGHNT and CDR2 YYREEE (reference sequence). V lost 6 bases and J 8 bases, leaving 14 bases between the germline ends. There are 12 residues in the CDR3. The CDR3 sequence is CASTTGGAGYTF. CDR3 bases: TGTGCCAGCACCACTGGGGGGGCCGGCTACACCTTC.

This rearrangement joins TRBV19 to TRBJ2-6; 7 bases align to TRBD1. J gave up 2 bases and V 2 bases, and 6 bases lay outside the gene matches. CDR3 size: 17 residues. Germline V gene sequence: CDR1 LNHDA, CDR2 SQIVND (reference sequence). The CDR3 here is CASSIQAGGTGANVLTF. The CDR3 coding sequence is TGTGCCAGTAGTATACAGGCAGGGGGAACTGGGGCCAACGTCCTGACTTTC.

V and J are TRBV7-9 and TRBJ2-7; D might be TRBD2 (6 bases). V shed 3 bases and J shed 5 bases, with 11 bases lying between them. This CDR3 comprises 13 residues. CDR1 SEHNR and CDR2 FQNEAQ come from the germline V gene (reference sequence). The CDR3 sequence: CASSFGGSDEQYF. Written as DNA, the CDR3 is TGTGCCAGCAGCTTTGGGGGGTCCGACGAGCAGTACTTC.

In this sample, this clone turned up once. J is TRBJ1-1 and V is TRBV28, with D possibly matching TRBD1 (6 bases). Germline CDR1 reads MDHEN; CDR2 reads SYDVKM. This CDR3 contains 13 residues. V was cut by 3 bases and J by 7 bases, with 12 bases left in between. The CDR3 region is CASSFVGGNEAFF. DNA for the CDR3: TGTGCCAGCAGTTTTGTAGGGGGTAATGAAGCTTTCTTT. The whole variable domain, remainder taken from reference TRBV28 and TRBJ1-1, is DVKVTQSSRYLVKRTGEKVFLECVQDMDHENMFWYRQDPGLGLRLIYFSYDVKMKEKGDIPEGYSVSREKKERFSLILESASTNQTSMYLCASSFVGGNEAFFGQGTRLTVV.

This chain connects TRBV18 to TRBJ2-7, with D perhaps matching TRBD1 (6 bases). CDR1 and CDR2 (germline): KGHSH, LQKENI. This CDR3 has 14 amino acids. Deletions cut 3 bases from V and 0 bases from J, with 9 bases between. The CDR3 DNA reads TGTGCCAGCTCACCTTGGACAGACTCCTACGAGCAGTACTTC. This codes for CASSPWTDSYEQYF.

The chain joins TRBV19 to TRBJ1-5; D remains ambiguous. The V gene's germline CDR1 is LNHDA and CDR2 SQIVND (reference sequence). The CDR3 length is 15 residues. Trimming pared 1 base from V and 0 bases from J, leaving 7 bases between. The chain's CDR3 is CASSIGSDSNQPQHF. For the CDR3, the DNA is TGTGCCAGTAGTATAGGGAGCGATAGCAATCAGCCCCAGCATTTT.

This clone was recorded only once. The gene calls are TRBV7-2 and TRBJ2-1, with 10 bases that match TRBD2. Germline CDR1 and CDR2: SGHTA and FQGNSA. The trim removed 1 base at V and 0 bases at J, leaving 3 bases unmatched. The CDR3 sequence is 17 residues long. CDR3 sequence: CASSLDGLAASYNEQFF. CDR3 DNA sequence: TGTGCCAGCAGCTTAGACGGACTAGCGGCCTCCTACAATGAGCAGTTCTTC.

The gene calls are TRBV10-2 and TRBJ1-4; no reliable D call. The CDR3 covers 13 residues. The germline V gene has CDR1 WSHSY and CDR2 SAAADI. V was trimmed by 8 bases and J by 3 bases, leaving 10 bases between them. Here the CDR3 reads CASRGAPNEKLFF. For the CDR3, the DNA is TGCGCCAGCCGGGGTGCGCCTAATGAAAAACTGTTTTTT.

The gene calls are TRBV30 and TRBJ1-4; no clear D gene. Trimming took off 6 bases at V and 8 bases at J, with 10 bases between the two ends. The germline gives CDR1 GTSNPN, CDR2 SVGIG (reference sequence). The CDR3 contains 11 residues. CDR3 in DNA: TGTGCCTGCCCGGGAGAGGAAAAACTGTTTTTT. It yields the protein CACPGEEKLFF.

The V and J genes are TRBV19 and TRBJ2-1; 7 nucleotides align to TRBD2. After removal of 7 bases from V and 0 bases from J, the junction contained 9 bases not matched to a gene. Germline V gene sequence: CDR1 LNHDA, CDR2 SQIVND (reference sequence). This CDR3 has 16 amino acids. Here the CDR3 reads CASTGAGPHSYNEQFF. The DNA for the CDR3 is TGTGCCAGTACCGGAGCGGGGCCTCACTCCTACAATGAGCAGTTCTTC.

The chain carries TRBV2 and TRBJ2-7; the D gene is possibly TRBD1 (5 bases). Between the trimmed V and J ends, which lost 2 bases and 3 bases, there was a span of 8 bases. Germline CDR1 is SNHLY and CDR2 is FYNNEI. This CDR3 region has 13 residues. This CDR3 reads CASSEQGSYEQYF. The CDR3 DNA sequence: TGTGCCAGCAGTGAACAGGGAAGCTACGAGCAGTACTTC.

This clone is a singleton in its sample. V gene TRBV5-1 combines with J gene TRBJ2-7; 8 bases map to TRBD2. Germline CDR1 SGHRS, CDR2 YFSETQ. J gave up 2 bases and V 3 bases, and 7 bases lay outside the gene matches. The CDR3 totals 15 residues. The CDR3 loop reads CASSSARREAYEQYF. The CDR3, as DNA: TGCGCCAGCAGCTCCGCCCGGCGGGAGGCCTACGAGCAGTACTTC.

This chain joins TRBV6-1 and TRBJ2-2, with 7 nucleotides matching TRBD1. The V segment lost 6 bases and the J segment 2 bases; nucleotides outside the gene matches: 6. This CDR3 comprises 15 residues. Germline CDR1 reads MNHNS; CDR2 reads SASEGT. The CDR3 coding sequence is TGTGCCAGCAGCCTCACAGGGGATAACACCGGGGAGCTGTTTTTT. The encoded protein is CASSLTGDNTGELFF.

This clone was counted a single time. The chain is built from TRBV18 and TRBJ1-1; possibly TRBD1 for D (5 bases). Germline V CDR1 and CDR2: KGHSH, LQKENI. Trimming shortened V by 6 bases and J by 3 bases, and 17 bases separated the two germline ends. The CDR3 is 15 amino acids. CDR3 DNA: TGTGCCAGCTCCCCAAATTGGGGGGAGGACACTGAAGCTTTCTTT. It yields the protein CASSPNWGEDTEAFF.

The gene calls are TRBV7-9 and TRBJ2-5, with D perhaps matching TRBD1 (7 bases). TRBJ2-7 matches the DNA end more closely, so the J call is doubtful. The germline CDR1 and CDR2 sequences are SEHNR and FQNEAQ (reference sequence). This CDR3 region has 14 residues. The CDR3 region has the DNA TGTGCCAGCAGCTCAGGGGGGAGGTCCTACGAGCAGTACTTC. Translating it yields CASSSGGRSYEQYF.

DNA for the CDR3: TGCGCCAGCGGACGCCTAACAGGGAACACTGAAGCTTTCTTT. The encoded protein is CASGRLTGNTEAFF. This chain joins TRBV23-1 and TRBJ1-1, with D possibly being TRBD1 (5 bases). TRBV23-1 belongs to the ORF category, with a function that is uncertain. The V end was cut by 8 bases, the J end by 1 base, with 14 bases between. CDR3 size: 14 residues.

The chain has TRBV19 and TRBJ1-4, with D maybe TRBD1 (5 bases). CDR1 and CDR2 (germline): LNHDA, SQIVND (reference sequence). This CDR3 contains 14 residues. V was trimmed by 3 bases and J by 10 bases, leaving 15 bases between them. The DNA for the CDR3 is TGTGCCAGTAGTATCCAGGGTCCCAGAGGAAAACTGTTTTTT. As protein: CASSIQGPRGKLFF.

This clone was observed once. V is TRBV30 and J is TRBJ1-6, with a tentative D call TRBD1 (5 bases). The V and J ends lost 4 bases and 8 bases respectively, with 9 bases between them. The CDR3 is made up of 12 amino acids. Germline CDR1 is GTSNPN and CDR2 is SVGIG (reference sequence). CDR3 amino acids: CAWNSRDSPLHF. The CDR3 DNA reads as TGTGCCTGGAACAGCAGGGATTCACCCCTCCACTTT.

This chain links TRBV5-1 with TRBJ2-7, with D possibly being TRBD1 (5 bases). Germline-derived CDR1 and CDR2 are SGHRS and YFSETQ. The CDR3 has 12 amino acids. Trimming removed 7 bases from V and 8 bases from J, with 16 bases in between. The CDR3 spells CASSDSGLKQYF. CDR3 bases: TGCGCCAGCTCCGACTCAGGGTTAAAGCAGTACTTC.

The V and J genes are TRBV9 and TRBJ2-3; TRBD2 matches 8 bases. After removal of 4 bases from V and 4 bases from J, the junction contained 11 bases not matched to a gene. Germline V gene sequence: CDR1 SGDLS, CDR2 YYNGEE. This CDR3 region has 16 residues. CDR3 in DNA: TGTGCCAGCAGCAGCGCTAGCGGGTCTGGACCAGATACGCAGTATTTT. This codes for CASSSASGSGPDTQYF. The variable domain in full, completed from reference TRBV9 and TRBJ2-3, reads DSGVTQTPKHLITATGQRVTLRCSPRSGDLSVYWYQQSLDQGLQFLIQYYNGEERAKGNILERFSAQQFPDLHSELNLSSLELGDSALYFCASSSASGSGPDTQYFGPGTRLTVL.

The gene calls are TRBV27 and TRBJ2-5, with 9 bases aligning to TRBD1. This CDR3 has 16 amino acids. Per the germline V gene, CDR1 is MNHEY and CDR2 is SMNVEV (reference sequence). V shed 3 bases and J 4 bases; nucleotides not matched to a gene: 9. The CDR3 reads CASSFPIPGQGETQYF. In DNA form, the CDR3 reads TGTGCCAGCAGTTTCCCCATTCCGGGACAGGGAGAGACCCAGTACTTC.

This chain uses TRBV2 with TRBJ2-5; 7 nucleotides match TRBD2. The CDR3 runs 12 residues. CDR1 is SNHLY, CDR2 FYNNEI, per germline. Trimming took 5 bases from V and 3 from J; bases not matched to a gene: 0. CDR3 in amino acids: CASSLAEETQYF. The CDR3 DNA sequence: TGTGCCAGCAGTCTAGCGGAAGAGACCCAGTACTTC.

V and J are TRBV12-5 and TRBJ2-3, with 8 bases aligning to TRBD2. Per the germline V gene, CDR1 is LGHNT and CDR2 is FRNRAP. V shed 0 bases, J shed 5 bases, and the junction held 4 bases outside the gene matches. The CDR3 has 15 residues. The CDR3 DNA reads as TGTGCTAGTGGTTTGGTAGCGGGAGCGGGAGATACGCAGTATTTT. This translates into CASGLVAGAGDTQYF.

The rearrangement joins TRBV6-5 to TRBJ1-1, with 9 nucleotides matching TRBD1. Trimming at V came to 5 bases and at J to 5 bases, leaving 6 bases not matched to a gene. CDR3 size: 14 residues. Germline CDR1 MNHEY, CDR2 SVGAGI. CDR3 loop: CASSRTGEETEAFF. CDR3 bases: TGTGCCAGCAGTCGGACAGGGGAGGAGACTGAAGCTTTCTTT.

This clone was picked up a small number of times. The rearrangement uses TRBV29-1 and TRBJ2-3; 10 bases fit TRBD1. The CDR3 has 15 residues. Germline trimming cut 7 bases from V and 4 bases from J; bases unmatched to any gene: 11. Germline V lookup: CDR1 SQVTM, CDR2 ANQGSEA. The CDR3 coding sequence is TGCAGCGCCCACCCGGACAGGGGGAATGCAGATACGCAGTATTTT. Residues: CSAHPDRGNADTQYF.

This chain uses TRBV7-9 with TRBJ1-3; D is unclear. Germline-derived CDR1 and CDR2 are SEHNR and FQNEAQ (reference sequence). CDR3 size: 13 residues. Trimming shortened V by 4 bases and J by 4 bases, and 8 bases separated the two germline ends. CDR3 sequence reads: CASSSVSGNTIYF. Here the CDR3 DNA reads TGTGCCAGCAGCTCTGTTTCGGGAAACACCATATATTTT.

The chain joins TRBV18 to TRBJ1-4; 7 nucleotides line up with TRBD1. In germline, CDR1 is KGHSH, CDR2 LQKENI. The CDR3 contains 13 residues. V was clipped by 3 bases and J by 5 bases; unmatched bases: 0. This CDR3 is CASSPGQNEKLFF. The CDR3 coding sequence is TGTGCCAGCTCACCGGGACAGAATGAAAAACTGTTTTTT.

This clone was observed a few times. The chain links TRBV27 to TRBJ1-1, with unresolved D. Germline CDR1 MNHEY, CDR2 SMNVEV (reference sequence). Trimming took 3 bases from V and 9 from J, leaving 14 bases between them. The CDR3 has 13 amino acids. The CDR3 DNA reads TGTGCCAGCAGTTTCCTAGCCGGTCGCCAAGCTTTCTTT. The encoded protein is CASSFLAGRQAFF.

The rearrangement links TRBV9 to TRBJ2-2; possibly TRBD2 for D (7 bases). Per the germline V gene, CDR1 is SGDLS and CDR2 is YYNGEE. Trimming removed 6 bases from V and 7 bases from J, with 25 bases in between. This CDR3 has 17 residues. CDR3 amino acids: CASTPVTGGGQNGELFF. The CDR3, as DNA: TGTGCCAGCACCCCAGTGACGGGCGGGGGACAAAACGGGGAGCTGTTTTTT. The entire variable domain, with the rest obtained from reference TRBV9 and TRBJ2-2, is as follows: DSGVTQTPKHLITATGQRVTLRCSPRSGDLSVYWYQQSLDQGLQFLIQYYNGEERAKGNILERFSAQQFPDLHSELNLSSLELGDSALYFCASTPVTGGGQNGELFFGEGSRLTVL.